This T cell receptor (beta chain) comes out of a study of shared clonotypes between healthy human individuals. At the level of the study: Donors had three CD4 naive, three CD4 memory, two CD8 naive and one CD8 memory plate apiece. The study's findings and limits: Larger estimated richness was generally recorded for naive subsets relative to memory subsets.

The table came from immunoSEQ multiplex PCR; TCRdb's copy has only in-frame clones and leaves some out. The data hold over a million clones, with approximately 68% observed a single time. Comments on this clone: Its antigen is as yet unknown.

The CDR3 covers 14 residues. Germline assignment: CDR1 SGHNT and CDR2 YENEEA. With 0 bases removed from V and 8 bases from J, the gap between germline ends came to 10 bases. The rearrangement uses TRBV11-3 and TRBJ1-4, with D unresolved. The sequence came from a man younger than 30 in good health. The source material was memory CD4+ T cells sorted from blood. Subset described: CD45RA-negative fraction. CDR3 coding DNA: TGTGCCAGCAGCTTAGATGGTTGTGCGGAAAAACTGTTTTTT. Its translation: CASSLDGCAEKLFF.